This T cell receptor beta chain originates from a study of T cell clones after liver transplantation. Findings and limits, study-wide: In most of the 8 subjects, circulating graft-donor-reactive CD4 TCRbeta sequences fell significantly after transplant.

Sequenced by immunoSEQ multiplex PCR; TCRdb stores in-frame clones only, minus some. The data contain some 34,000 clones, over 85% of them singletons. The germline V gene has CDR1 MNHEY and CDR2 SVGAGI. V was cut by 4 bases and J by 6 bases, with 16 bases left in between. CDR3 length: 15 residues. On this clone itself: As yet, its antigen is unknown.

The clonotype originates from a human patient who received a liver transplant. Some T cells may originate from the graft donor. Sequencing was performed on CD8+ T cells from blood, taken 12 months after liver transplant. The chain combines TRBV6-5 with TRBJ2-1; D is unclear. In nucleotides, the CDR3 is TGTGCCAGCAGTTCCGACCCGCTGGGTCTCAATGAGCAGTTCTTC. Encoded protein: CASSSDPLGLNEQFF.